These T cell receptor beta chains were read from a single sample in a study of blood T cell repertoires in COVID-19. Using immunoSEQ multiplex PCR, the repertoire was profiled, and TCRdb retains in-frame clones only, with some absent. The sample shows about 130,000 clones, around 83% of them seen only once. Specimen: peripheral blood. The origin of the receptors is a man aged 35-49 years with active or convalescent COVID-19. Each CDR3 is given with its conserved first and last residue. A D gene is named only where the DNA matches it firmly. The size field is filled for only some rows; it gives once, few, many or a size class.

d_gene: TRBD1; v_gene: TRBV30; j_gene: TRBJ1-4; abundance: -; CDR3aa: CAWTGTVATNEKLFF; CDR3nt: TGTGCCTGGACCGGGACAGTTGCAACTAATGAAAAACTGTTTTTT
d_gene: -; v_gene: TRBV9; j_gene: TRBJ2-5; abundance: -; CDR3aa: CASSAGPEGTQYF; CDR3nt: TGTGCCAGCAGCGCGGGGCCGGAGGGGACCCAGTACTTC
d_gene: -; v_gene: TRBV18; j_gene: TRBJ2-7; abundance: -; CDR3aa: CASSPSSYEQYF; CDR3nt: TGTGCCAGCTCGCCTAGCTCCTACGAGCAGTACTTC
d_gene: -; v_gene: TRBV10-3; j_gene: TRBJ2-3; abundance: -; CDR3aa: CAISDNRDTQYF; CDR3nt: TGTGCCATCAGTGACAACAGGGATACGCAGTATTTT
d_gene: -; v_gene: TRBV2; j_gene: TRBJ2-3; abundance: -; CDR3aa: CASSSGRTDTQYF; CDR3nt: TGTGCCAGCAGCTCAGGGCGCACAGATACGCAGTATTTT
d_gene: TRBD1; v_gene: TRBV30; j_gene: TRBJ1-3; abundance: -; CDR3aa: CAWSFPTGGSGNTIYF; CDR3nt: TGTGCCTGGAGTTTCCCGACAGGGGGCTCTGGAAACACCATATATTTT
d_gene: TRBD2; v_gene: TRBV7-2; j_gene: TRBJ2-1; abundance: -; CDR3aa: CASSPSGAGGYNEQFF; CDR3nt: TGTGCCAGCAGCCCTTCAGGGGCGGGGGGCTACAATGAGCAGTTCTTC
d_gene: -; v_gene: TRBV3-1/TRBV3-2; j_gene: TRBJ1-1; abundance: -; CDR3aa: CASSQRESNTEAFF; CDR3nt: TGTGCCAGCAGCCAACGGGAGTCGAACACTGAAGCTTTCTTT
d_gene: -; v_gene: TRBV9; j_gene: TRBJ2-5; abundance: -; CDR3aa: CASSVEPSGETQYF; CDR3nt: TGTGCCAGCAGCGTAGAACCCAGCGGGGAGACCCAGTACTTC
d_gene: TRBD2; v_gene: TRBV3-1/TRBV3-2; j_gene: TRBJ2-3; abundance: -; CDR3aa: CASSHSTSGASTDTQYF; CDR3nt: TGTGCCAGCAGCCACAGTACTAGCGGGGCTAGCACAGATACGCAGTATTTT
d_gene: TRBD2; v_gene: TRBV5-1; j_gene: TRBJ2-7; abundance: -; CDR3aa: CASSLASGGSYEQYF; CDR3nt: TGCGCCAGCAGCTTGGCTAGCGGGGGTTCCTACGAGCAGTACTTC
d_gene: TRBD1; v_gene: TRBV7-9; j_gene: TRBJ1-2; abundance: -; CDR3aa: CASSIGQDYGYTF; CDR3nt: TGTGCCAGCAGCATAGGACAGGATTATGGCTACACCTTC
d_gene: TRBD2; v_gene: TRBV7-3; j_gene: TRBJ2-1; abundance: -; CDR3aa: CASSPFGGDEQFF; CDR3nt: TGTGCCAGCAGCCCCTTCGGGGGGGATGAGCAGTTCTTC
d_gene: -; v_gene: TRBV7-2; j_gene: TRBJ1-2; abundance: -; CDR3aa: CASEGVENYGYTF; CDR3nt: TGTGCCAGCGAGGGGGTGGAGAACTATGGCTACACCTTC
d_gene: -; v_gene: TRBV20-1; j_gene: TRBJ2-5; abundance: -; CDR3aa: CSANSAETQYF; CDR3nt: TGCAGTGCTAATAGCGCAGAGACCCAGTACTTC
d_gene: TRBD1; v_gene: TRBV5-1; j_gene: TRBJ2-2; abundance: -; CDR3aa: CASSPGQGTGELFF; CDR3nt: TGCGCCAGCAGCCCGGGACAGGGCACCGGGGAGCTGTTTTTT
d_gene: TRBD1; v_gene: TRBV30; j_gene: TRBJ2-7; abundance: -; CDR3aa: CAWTRGPQGEQYF; CDR3nt: TGTGCCTGGACCAGGGGGCCCCAGGGCGAGCAGTACTTC
d_gene: -; v_gene: TRBV9; j_gene: TRBJ2-7; abundance: -; CDR3aa: CASSVAVGGNSYEQYF; CDR3nt: TGTGCCAGCAGCGTAGCTGTTGGGGGGAACTCCTACGAGCAGTACTTC
d_gene: -; v_gene: TRBV7-6; j_gene: TRBJ2-4; abundance: -; CDR3aa: CASSRGIQTKNIQYF; CDR3nt: TGTGCCAGCAGCCGGGGGATACAAACCAAAAACATTCAGTACTTC
d_gene: -; v_gene: TRBV20-1; j_gene: TRBJ2-5; abundance: -; CDR3aa: CSASSPKYQETQYF; CDR3nt: TGCAGTGCTAGTTCCCCTAAGTACCAAGAGACCCAGTACTTC
d_gene: -; v_gene: TRBV30; j_gene: TRBJ2-7; abundance: once; CDR3aa: CAWSVDFSSYEQYF; CDR3nt: TGTGCCTGGAGTGTAGACTTTAGCTCCTACGAGCAGTACTTC
d_gene: -; v_gene: TRBV10-3; j_gene: TRBJ1-5; abundance: -; CDR3aa: CAINESAPGGNQPQHF; CDR3nt: TGTGCCATCAATGAGTCGGCCCCCGGGGGCAATCAGCCCCAGCATTTT
d_gene: TRBD1; v_gene: TRBV27; j_gene: TRBJ1-5; abundance: -; CDR3aa: CASSSRTGTGGHQPQHF; CDR3nt: TGTGCCAGCAGTTCCCGGACCGGGACAGGGGGCCATCAGCCCCAGCATTTT
d_gene: -; v_gene: TRBV7-2; j_gene: TRBJ1-5; abundance: -; CDR3aa: CASRHEGVGDGFSNQPQHF; CDR3nt: TGTGCCAGCAGACATGAGGGGGTCGGGGACGGATTTAGCAATCAGCCCCAGCATTTT
d_gene: -; v_gene: TRBV5-1; j_gene: TRBJ1-4; abundance: -; CDR3aa: CASSLGGAPTNEKLFF; CDR3nt: TGCGCCAGCAGCTTAGGGGGGGCGCCAACTAATGAAAAACTGTTTTTT
d_gene: -; v_gene: TRBV5-1; j_gene: TRBJ2-1; abundance: -; CDR3aa: CASSFTGLGGRGQFF; CDR3nt: TGCGCCAGCAGTTTCACCGGACTGGGGGGGCGAGGGCAGTTCTTC
d_gene: TRBD1; v_gene: TRBV19; j_gene: TRBJ1-5; abundance: -; CDR3aa: CASAHFGTAYSNQPQHF; CDR3nt: TGTGCCAGTGCTCATTTCGGGACAGCCTATAGCAATCAGCCCCAGCATTTT
d_gene: -; v_gene: TRBV11-2; j_gene: TRBJ2-5; abundance: few; CDR3aa: CASRRLGFETQYF; CDR3nt: TGTGCCAGCAGGCGTTTGGGCTTCGAGACCCAGTACTTC
d_gene: -; v_gene: TRBV4-3; j_gene: TRBJ2-3; abundance: -; CDR3aa: CASSQGSQVRSDTQYF; CDR3nt: TGCGCCAGCAGCCAAGGAAGTCAAGTTCGGTCGGATACGCAGTATTTT
d_gene: TRBD2; v_gene: TRBV9; j_gene: TRBJ2-5; abundance: -; CDR3aa: CASSPPVAGGPGTQYF; CDR3nt: TGTGCCAGCAGCCCGCCTGTAGCGGGGGGGCCTGGGACCCAGTACTTC
d_gene: -; v_gene: TRBV19; j_gene: TRBJ2-3; abundance: -; CDR3aa: CASSGQGRTDTQYF; CDR3nt: TGTGCCAGTAGTGGGCAGGGGCGCACAGATACGCAGTATTTT
d_gene: TRBD2; v_gene: TRBV9; j_gene: TRBJ2-5; abundance: -; CDR3aa: CASSVRTSGGETQYF; CDR3nt: TGTGCCAGCAGCGTCCGGACTAGCGGGGGAGAGACCCAGTACTTC
d_gene: TRBD1; v_gene: TRBV6-6; j_gene: TRBJ1-5; abundance: -; CDR3aa: CASSLGGDSRSQPQHF; CDR3nt: TGTGCCAGCAGTCTCGGGGGGGACAGTAGAAGTCAGCCCCAGCATTTT
d_gene: -; v_gene: TRBV4-1; j_gene: TRBJ1-1; abundance: -; CDR3aa: CASSQDRGVRGVAFF; CDR3nt: TGCGCCAGCAGCCAAGATCGGGGGGTTAGGGGCGTTGCTTTCTTT
d_gene: -; v_gene: TRBV9; j_gene: TRBJ2-5; abundance: few; CDR3aa: CASSVATWETQYF; CDR3nt: TGTGCCAGCAGCGTAGCTACTTGGGAGACCCAGTACTTC
d_gene: -; v_gene: TRBV11-1; j_gene: TRBJ2-2; abundance: -; CDR3aa: CASSLLTGSTGELFF; CDR3nt: TGTGCCAGCAGCTTACTAACGGGGTCCACCGGGGAGCTGTTTTTT
d_gene: TRBD1; v_gene: TRBV25-1; j_gene: TRBJ1-2; abundance: once; CDR3aa: CASSGTGVYGYTF; CDR3nt: TGTGCCAGCAGTGGAACAGGGGTCTATGGCTACACCTTC
d_gene: -; v_gene: TRBV7-2; j_gene: TRBJ1-2; abundance: few; CDR3aa: CATVGGANYGYTF; CDR3nt: TGTGCCACGGTTGGTGGAGCTAACTATGGCTACACCTTC
d_gene: -; v_gene: TRBV6-5; j_gene: TRBJ1-1; abundance: -; CDR3aa: CASSQNSNTEAFF; CDR3nt: TGTGCCAGCAGCCAGAACAGTAACACTGAAGCTTTCTTT
d_gene: TRBD1; v_gene: TRBV7-2; j_gene: TRBJ1-3; abundance: -; CDR3aa: CASSFGQGRKAGNTIYF; CDR3nt: TGTGCCAGCAGCTTTGGACAGGGGAGGAAGGCTGGAAACACCATATATTTT
d_gene: -; v_gene: TRBV7-9; j_gene: TRBJ2-3; abundance: many; CDR3aa: CASSPPFRLGDTQYF; CDR3nt: TGTGCCAGCAGCCCACCCTTCAGGCTGGGAGATACGCAGTATTTT
d_gene: TRBD1; v_gene: TRBV6-5; j_gene: TRBJ1-6; abundance: -; CDR3aa: CASSLDRAPNSPLHF; CDR3nt: TGTGCCAGCAGTTTGGACAGGGCTCCAAATTCACCCCTCCACTTT
d_gene: -; v_gene: TRBV3-1/TRBV3-2; j_gene: TRBJ1-4; abundance: -; CDR3aa: CASSQDPQGWDEKLFF; CDR3nt: TGTGCCAGCAGCCAAGACCCCCAGGGATGGGATGAAAAACTGTTTTTT
d_gene: TRBD2; v_gene: TRBV7-2; j_gene: TRBJ2-1; abundance: -; CDR3aa: CASSLVLAGGPRNEQFF; CDR3nt: TGTGCCAGCAGCTTAGTACTAGCGGGGGGGCCTCGGAATGAGCAGTTCTTC